The clone carrying this TCR beta chain has only a few counts. Antigen unknown. The sample originates from a study of T-cell memory formation after mild COVID-19. 5'RACE primed at constant segments yielded TCR alpha and TCR beta cDNA libraries bearing sample barcodes and UMIs. TCRdb used MiXCR to reprocess the 5' RACE reads, holding one entry per CDR3 protein. The table lists 550,000 to 650,000 distinct CDR3 sequences, roughly a sixth of them singletons. The CDR3 sequence is 17 residues long. Trimming cost V 6 bases and J 0 bases, with 21 bases left between them. CDR1 MNHEY and CDR2 SMNVEV come from the germline V gene (reference sequence). Study outcomes and limitations: CD4+ contracting clones were mainly CM and EM; CD8+ ones, EMRA.

Sequencing was carried out using PBMCs or a T cell subset sorted from them (not recorded which). This receptor was taken from an adult woman who had mild COVID-19 (a few samples of this study predate the infection). Cell type and time point are not known. This chain joins TRBV27 and TRBJ2-7, with D unclear. The CDR3 nucleotides read TGTGCCAGCAGCCCGAGCCGTTGGCAGTTCGACTCCTACGAGCAGTACTTC. This encodes CASSPSRWQFDSYEQYF.